These T cell receptor beta chains were read from a single sample in a study of shared clonotypes between healthy human individuals. The method was immunoSEQ multiplex PCR; TCRdb's version includes in-frame clones alone and lacks a portion of them. The data hold just under 95,000 clones, with 68% observed a single time. Sequencing was performed on memory CD8+ T cells sorted from blood. Source of these receptors: a man aged 30 to 45 in good health. Both conserved end residues are part of each CDR3. D genes are given only for firm matches. The listing skips clone size in some rows; elsewhere it reads once, few, many or a size class.

v_gene	j_gene	abundance	d_gene	CDR3aa	CDR3nt
TRBV7-6	TRBJ2-1	NA	TRBD1	CASSPGGSGNEQFF	TGTGCCAGCAGCCCAGGGGGCTCGGGGAATGAGCAGTTCTTC
TRBV7-9	TRBJ2-7	once	TRBD1	CASSLGTGKTYEQYF	TGTGCCAGCAGCTTGGGGACAGGGAAAACCTACGAGCAGTACTTC
TRBV30	TRBJ2-7	few	TRBD2	CAWSVPLASGSYEQYF	TGTGCCTGGAGTGTACCCTTGGCTAGCGGGAGCTACGAGCAGTACTTC
TRBV11-2	TRBJ1-2	few	TRBD1	CASSAWSGGGRVGSYGYTF	TGTGCCAGCAGCGCCTGGTCAGGGGGCGGACGGGTCGGGTCATATGGCTACACCTTC
TRBV29-1	TRBJ1-5	few	NA	CSVADGFLGNQPQHF	TGCAGCGTTGCAGATGGTTTCCTGGGCAATCAGCCCCAGCATTTT
TRBV19	TRBJ2-1	NA	TRBD2	CASSRLAGGVYNEQFF	TGTGCCAGTAGTCGACTAGCGGGAGGCGTTTACAATGAGCAGTTCTTC
TRBV5-1	TRBJ2-5	NA	NA	CASSLAQLGKGPYQETQYF	TGCGCCAGCAGCTTGGCCCAGCTGGGGAAGGGGCCGTACCAAGAGACCCAGTACTTC
TRBV5-4	TRBJ2-5	NA	NA	CASSEVGKETQYF	TGTGCCAGCAGTGAAGTGGGGAAAGAGACCCAGTACTTC
TRBV14	TRBJ2-1	once	NA	CASSQDLIREQFF	TGTGCCAGCAGCCAAGATCTAATAAGGGAGCAGTTCTTC
TRBV7-8	TRBJ2-7	NA	TRBD2	CASSPRTSGSDEQYF	TGTGCCAGCAGCCCACGGACTAGCGGGAGTGACGAGCAGTACTTC
TRBV25-1	TRBJ2-7	NA	NA	CASSDEGDEQYF	TGTGCCAGCAGTGACGAAGGAGACGAGCAGTACTTC
TRBV6-4	TRBJ2-1	once	TRBD2	CASSYETSGEQFF	TGTGCCAGCAGTTATGAAACTAGCGGTGAGCAGTTCTTC
TRBV6-1	TRBJ1-1	NA	NA	CASSPGQLEAFF	TGTGCCAGCAGCCCTGGACAGCTTGAAGCTTTCTTT
TRBV13	TRBJ2-7	NA	TRBD2	CASSQGTSYEQYF	TGTGCCAGCAGCCAAGGGACTAGCTACGAGCAGTACTTC
TRBV6-1	TRBJ2-3	NA	TRBD1	CASRSRGSSTDTQYF	TGTGCCAGCAGAAGCAGGGGGTCTAGCACAGATACGCAGTATTTT
TRBV27	TRBJ2-7	NA	NA	CASSLGPGFMGEQYF	TGTGCCAGCAGTTTGGGGCCAGGGTTTATGGGCGAGCAGTACTTC
TRBV7-8	TRBJ2-2	NA	NA	CASSLLFRTTAPNTGELFF	TGTGCCAGCAGCTTATTGTTCAGGACTACCGCCCCTAACACCGGGGAGCTGTTTTTT
TRBV9	TRBJ2-3	few	TRBD2	CASSQGLAGVSKDTQYF	TGTGCCAGCAGCCAGGGACTAGCGGGAGTGTCGAAAGATACGCAGTATTTT
TRBV5-1	TRBJ2-7	few	TRBD1	CASRKATGGSSYEQYF	TGCGCCAGCAGAAAAGCAACAGGGGGCAGCTCCTACGAGCAGTACTTC
TRBV9	TRBJ2-1	NA	TRBD1	CASSVDPGTGILYEQFF	TGTGCCAGCAGCGTTGACCCCGGGACAGGGATTTTATATGAGCAGTTCTTC
TRBV11-1	TRBJ2-1	NA	NA	CASSLGGQFF	TGTGCCAGCAGCTTAGGCGGGCAGTTCTTC
TRBV4-1	TRBJ1-1	NA	NA	CASSPRQDTEAFF	TGCGCCAGCAGCCCCCGACAGGACACTGAAGCTTTCTTT
TRBV28	TRBJ2-1	once	NA	CASSLWSSGSSYNEQFF	TGTGCCAGCAGTTTATGGAGTAGCGGTAGCTCCTACAATGAGCAGTTCTTC
TRBV29-1	TRBJ2-1	NA	NA	CSAGGGSYNEQFF	TGCAGCGCTGGAGGGGGCTCCTACAATGAGCAGTTCTTC
TRBV4-1	TRBJ2-7	once	TRBD2	CASSQLPSGNYEQYF	TGCGCCAGCAGCCAACTGCCTAGCGGGAACTACGAGCAGTACTTC
TRBV27	TRBJ2-1	NA	NA	CASTTWGAGASRGNEQFF	TGTGCCAGCACCACCTGGGGCGCAGGGGCCTCGCGTGGCAATGAGCAGTTCTTC
TRBV5-8	TRBJ1-1	NA	NA	CASSLPTVNTEAFF	TGTGCCAGCAGCCTACCAACCGTGAACACTGAAGCTTTCTTT
TRBV28	TRBJ2-2	NA	NA	CATGGGGASGELFF	TGTGCCACTGGAGGAGGGGGCGCGTCCGGGGAGCTGTTTTTT
TRBV2	TRBJ2-7	NA	TRBD2	CASIKSLAGGPFNEQYF	TGTGCCAGCATAAAAAGTTTAGCGGGAGGGCCCTTCAACGAGCAGTACTTC
TRBV10-2	TRBJ1-1	NA	TRBD1	CASSELNRGRNTEAFF	TGCGCCAGCAGTGAGTTAAACAGGGGGAGGAACACTGAAGCTTTCTTT